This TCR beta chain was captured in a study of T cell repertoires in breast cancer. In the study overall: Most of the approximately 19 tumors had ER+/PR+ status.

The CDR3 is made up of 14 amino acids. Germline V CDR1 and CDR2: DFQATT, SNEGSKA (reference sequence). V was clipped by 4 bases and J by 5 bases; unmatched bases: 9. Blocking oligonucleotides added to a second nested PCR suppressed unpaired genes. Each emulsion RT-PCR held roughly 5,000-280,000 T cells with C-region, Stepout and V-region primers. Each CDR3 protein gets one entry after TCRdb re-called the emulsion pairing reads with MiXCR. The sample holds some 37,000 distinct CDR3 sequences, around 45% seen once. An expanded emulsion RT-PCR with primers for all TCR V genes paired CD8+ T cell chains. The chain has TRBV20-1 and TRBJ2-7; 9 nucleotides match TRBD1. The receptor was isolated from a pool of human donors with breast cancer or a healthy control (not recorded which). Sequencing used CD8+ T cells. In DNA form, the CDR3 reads TGCAGTGCTACCCGGGACAGGGCTGCCCACGAGCAGTACTTC. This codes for CSATRDRAAHEQYF.